The present TCR beta chain was sequenced within a study of HIV-infected patients and healthy controls. General study findings and limits: Healthy controls shared more CDR3 sequences between individuals than HIV-infected patients did. HIV-infected patients and controls differed significantly in mean usage of eight alpha and eight beta V genes. With just sixteen HIV-infected individuals processed, the findings' generality was considered strongly limited.

This clonotype was counted at least ten times. Its antigen is currently unknown. Alpha and beta constant-region primers primed reverse transcription of 400 to 650 ng RNA. Alpha and beta chain libraries were made separately by chain-specific third strand synthesis with multiplexing indices. TCRdb recomputed calls from the 5' RACE reads with MiXCR, one row per CDR3 protein. This table holds 19,000 or so distinct CDR3 sequences, about 8.7% found once. Roughly three months, about 14 weeks, into antiretroviral therapy, follow-up blood was collected. No cell fractionation was done, so the repertoire covers all unsorted peripheral blood T cells. Donors lacked febrile or AIDS-related illness, tumors, and hepatitis B or C coinfection. Germline V CDR1 and CDR2: MNHEY, SVGAGI. With 2 bases removed from V and 4 bases from J, the gap between germline ends came to 9 bases. The CDR3 is 14 residues long.

The chain uses TRBV6-5 and TRBJ1-3; no definite D call. The sample in question was blood, obtained during antiretroviral therapy. The clonotype was recovered from an adult with HIV infection. The CDR3, as DNA: TGTGCCAGCAGTTACGAGGGTCCAGGAAACACCATATATTTT. It is translated as CASSYEGPGNTIYF.